These T cell receptor beta chains were read from a single sample in a study of cytomegalovirus exposure and HLA in healthy donors. TCRdb keeps only in-frame clones here, not all; method: immunoSEQ multiplex PCR. The sample holds about 200,000 clones; roughly 82% are singletons and the top ten take approximately 6.5%. Sequenced: PBMCs. Receptors originate from a man aged 40-50 years in good health and CMV-seropositive. CDR3s include the opening cysteine and the closing phenylalanine or tryptophan. The order of the fields is J gene, D gene, V gene, clone size, CDR3 protein, CDR3 DNA. The D gene is left open where the match is weak. Size is stated for part of the rows, as once, few or many counts, or as a class when the clone is expanded.

j_call: TRBJ1-2; d_call: .; v_call: TRBV5-1; clone_size: .; cdr3_aa: CASSLPIRQDFYPNGYTF; cdr3_nt: TGCGCCAGCAGCTTGCCCATCCGACAGGATTTTTATCCAAATGGCTACACCTTC
j_call: TRBJ1-2; d_call: .; v_call: TRBV5-4; clone_size: few; cdr3_aa: CASSNEQGGYGYTF; cdr3_nt: TGTGCCAGCAGCAACGAACAGGGTGGCTATGGCTACACCTTC
j_call: TRBJ1-1; d_call: .; v_call: TRBV4-1; clone_size: few; cdr3_aa: CASRHTQNTEAFF; cdr3_nt: TGCGCCAGCAGGCATACACAGAACACTGAAGCTTTCTTT
j_call: TRBJ2-1; d_call: TRBD2; v_call: TRBV5-1; clone_size: once; cdr3_aa: CASSLVPSGGGYNEQFF; cdr3_nt: TGCGCCAGCAGCTTGGTACCTAGCGGAGGTGGCTACAATGAGCAGTTCTTC
j_call: TRBJ2-3; d_call: .; v_call: TRBV7-3; clone_size: once; cdr3_aa: CASSLMGHSTDTQYF; cdr3_nt: TGTGCCAGCAGCTTAATGGGACACAGCACAGATACGCAGTATTTT
j_call: TRBJ1-1; d_call: .; v_call: TRBV7-3; clone_size: once; cdr3_aa: CASSSARGNTEAFF; cdr3_nt: TGTGCCAGCAGCTCCGCTAGAGGGAACACTGAAGCTTTCTTT
j_call: TRBJ1-1; d_call: .; v_call: TRBV28; clone_size: .; cdr3_aa: CASSSLKGVNTEAFF; cdr3_nt: TGTGCCAGCAGTTCCCTCAAGGGGGTGAACACTGAAGCTTTCTTT
j_call: TRBJ2-3; d_call: .; v_call: TRBV4-1; clone_size: .; cdr3_aa: CASSHSIGADTQYF; cdr3_nt: TGCGCCAGCAGCCATTCTATCGGGGCAGATACGCAGTATTTT
j_call: TRBJ2-2; d_call: TRBD2; v_call: TRBV5-1; clone_size: .; cdr3_aa: CASSRTSGNTGELFF; cdr3_nt: TGCGCCAGCAGCCGGACTAGCGGGAACACCGGGGAGCTGTTTTTT
j_call: TRBJ2-1; d_call: TRBD2; v_call: TRBV30; clone_size: .; cdr3_aa: CACTRAASGSIHEQFF; cdr3_nt: TGTGCCTGCACCCGGGCAGCTAGCGGGAGTATACATGAGCAGTTCTTC
j_call: TRBJ2-5; d_call: .; v_call: TRBV7-8; clone_size: .; cdr3_aa: CASSLGTPETQYF; cdr3_nt: TGTGCCAGCAGCTTAGGGACTCCAGAGACCCAGTACTTC
j_call: TRBJ1-5; d_call: .; v_call: TRBV2; clone_size: .; cdr3_aa: CASTPESNQPQHF; cdr3_nt: TGTGCCAGCACTCCCGAGAGCAATCAGCCCCAGCATTTT
j_call: TRBJ1-1; d_call: .; v_call: TRBV7-8; clone_size: once; cdr3_aa: CASSSWDMTNTEAFF; cdr3_nt: TGTGCCAGCAGCTCCTGGGACATGACGAACACTGAAGCTTTCTTT
j_call: TRBJ1-1; d_call: .; v_call: TRBV7-2; clone_size: .; cdr3_aa: CASSFGQMNTEAFF; cdr3_nt: TGTGCCAGCAGCTTTGGACAGATGAACACTGAAGCTTTCTTT
j_call: TRBJ2-1; d_call: TRBD2; v_call: TRBV5-1; clone_size: .; cdr3_aa: CASSPTSVGEQFF; cdr3_nt: TGCGCCAGCAGCCCCACTAGCGTCGGTGAGCAGTTCTTC
j_call: TRBJ2-1; d_call: TRBD1; v_call: TRBV18; clone_size: .; cdr3_aa: CASSPPTGGYNEQFF; cdr3_nt: TGTGCCAGCTCACCACCCACAGGGGGCTACAATGAGCAGTTCTTC
j_call: TRBJ1-2; d_call: .; v_call: TRBV20-1; clone_size: .; cdr3_aa: CSARSGSGYTF; cdr3_nt: TGCAGTGCTAGGAGCGGGAGTGGCTACACCTTC